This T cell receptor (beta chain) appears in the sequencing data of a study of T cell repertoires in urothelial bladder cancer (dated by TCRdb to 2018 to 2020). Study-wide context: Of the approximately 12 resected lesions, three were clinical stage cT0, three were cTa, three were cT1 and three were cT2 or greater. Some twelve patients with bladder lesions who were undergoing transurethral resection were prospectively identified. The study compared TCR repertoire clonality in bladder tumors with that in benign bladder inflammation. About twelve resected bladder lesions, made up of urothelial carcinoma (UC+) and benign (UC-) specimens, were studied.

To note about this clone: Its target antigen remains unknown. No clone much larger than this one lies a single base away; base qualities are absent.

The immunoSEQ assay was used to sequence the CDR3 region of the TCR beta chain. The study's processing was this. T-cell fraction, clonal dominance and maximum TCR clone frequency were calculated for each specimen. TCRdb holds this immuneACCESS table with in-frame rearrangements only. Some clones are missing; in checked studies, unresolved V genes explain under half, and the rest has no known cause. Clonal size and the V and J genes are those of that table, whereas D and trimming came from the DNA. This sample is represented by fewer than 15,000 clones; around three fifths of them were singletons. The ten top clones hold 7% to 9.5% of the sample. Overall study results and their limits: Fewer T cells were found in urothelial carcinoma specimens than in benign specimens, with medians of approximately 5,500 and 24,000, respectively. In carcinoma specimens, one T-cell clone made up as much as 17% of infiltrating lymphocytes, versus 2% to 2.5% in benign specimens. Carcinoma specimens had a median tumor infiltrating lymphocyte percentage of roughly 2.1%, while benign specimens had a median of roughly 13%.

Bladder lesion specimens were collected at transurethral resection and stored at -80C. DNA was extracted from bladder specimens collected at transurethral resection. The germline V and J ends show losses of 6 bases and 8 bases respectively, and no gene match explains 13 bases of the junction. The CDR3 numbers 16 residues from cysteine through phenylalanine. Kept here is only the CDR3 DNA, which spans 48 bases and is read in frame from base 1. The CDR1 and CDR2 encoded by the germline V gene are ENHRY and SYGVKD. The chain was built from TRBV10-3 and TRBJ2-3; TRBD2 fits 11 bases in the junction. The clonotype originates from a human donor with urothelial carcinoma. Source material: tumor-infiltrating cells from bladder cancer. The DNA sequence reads TGTGCCATCAGGGATCCTAGCGGGGGGTCACACGGTACGCAGTATTTT. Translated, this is CAIRDPSGGSHGTQYF.